One sample yielded the 32 T cell receptor beta chains listed below, sequenced in a study of somatic mutations in cytotoxic T cells in rheumatoid arthritis. Produced via immunoSEQ multiplex PCR; TCRdb's table is partial and in-frame only. This sample carries a few thousand clones, around 80% of them seen once, and the ten largest clones take around two fifths. The sample consisted of CD8+ T cells sorted from blood. The receptors here all came from a man in his 70s with rheumatoid arthritis.

This clone was counted once. The chain employs TRBV6-1 and TRBJ2-1, with 9 bases aligning to TRBD1. With 4 bases clipped from V and 6 bases from J, the junction kept 10 bases outside the gene matches. This CDR3 region has 16 residues. Germline values: CDR1 MNHNS, CDR2 SASEGT. The CDR3 loop reads CASSVERRQGGNEQFF. CDR3 nucleotides: TGTGCCAGCAGTGTGGAAAGACGACAGGGGGGCAATGAGCAGTTCTTC.

A single count supports this clone. This chain uses TRBV28 with TRBJ2-1, with TRBD1 identical over 7 bases. Losses at the gene ends were 5 bases for V and 2 bases for J; bases not matched to a gene: 6. The CDR3 sequence is 15 residues long. Germline V gene data show CDR1 as MDHEN and CDR2 as SYDVKM. CDR3 protein: CASSKRQGPYNEQFF. CDR3 nucleotide sequence: TGTGCCAGCAGTAAGAGACAGGGTCCCTACAATGAGCAGTTCTTC.

The chain employs TRBV27 and TRBJ1-2; D perhaps matches TRBD1 (6 bases). Germline loops: CDR1 MNHEY, CDR2 SMNVEV (reference sequence). There are 15 residues in the CDR3. The V gene lost 5 bases and the J gene lost 1 base, with 14 bases spanning the gap. The CDR3 bases are TGTGCCAGCAGTCTGACAGGAGGCAATAACTATGGCTACACCTTC. Protein: CASSLTGGNNYGYTF.

The genes are TRBV7-9 and TRBJ2-1; the match to TRBD1 covers 9 bases. Germline-derived CDR1 and CDR2 are SEHNR and FQNEAQ (reference sequence). Germline trimming cut 5 bases from V and 14 bases from J; bases unmatched to any gene: 10. CDR3 size: 13 residues. The CDR3 loop reads CASSLTPDRGEFF. DNA of the CDR3: TGTGCCAGCAGCCTGACTCCGGACAGGGGAGAGTTCTTC.

This clone came up once. The CDR3 DNA reads TGTGCCAGCAGCGCCGAGGGGGGGGTACGCTCCTACGAGCAGTACTTC. Its protein is CASSAEGGVRSYEQYF. This sequence joins TRBV9 and TRBJ2-7, with D possibly being TRBD2 (7 bases). CDR1 is SGDLS, CDR2 YYNGEE, per germline. The CDR3 is made up of 16 amino acids. Trimming took off 3 bases at V and 0 bases at J, with 16 bases between the two ends.

Regarding this clone: A far larger clone is off by one base, so a read error is likely. The rearrangement joins TRBV5-1 to TRBJ1-4, with 9 bases fitting TRBD1. The CDR3 is 15 residues long. Germline V gene data show CDR1 as SGHRS and CDR2 as YFSETQ. For the CDR3, the DNA is TGCGCCAGCAGCTTGGGGGACAGGGAGGATGAAAAACCGTTTTTT. Protein: CASSLGDREDEKPFF.

This clone appeared a single time. CDR3 residues: CASTQSGPTYNEQFF. CDR3 nucleotide sequence: TGTGCCAGCACCCAAAGCGGGCCCACCTACAATGAGCAGTTCTTC. The chain carries TRBV6-1 and TRBJ2-1, with TRBD2 as a possible D gene (6 bases). V lost 7 bases, J lost 2 bases, and 15 bases lay in between. The CDR3 runs to 15 residues. Germline CDR1 is MNHNS and CDR2 is SASEGT.

This clone is termed medium-sized (0.01 to 0.1%). The DNA for the CDR3 is TGTGCCAGCAGCTCCCCCCGGGGACAGGGTCTAGCTCCCGATGAAAAACTGTTTTTT. This codes for CASSSPRGQGLAPDEKLFF. The chain combines TRBV7-9 with TRBJ1-4, with 9 nucleotides matching TRBD1. Trimming removed 4 bases from V and 6 bases from J; junction bases left unmatched: 18. Germline loops: CDR1 SEHNR, CDR2 FQNEAQ (reference sequence). The CDR3 has 19 residues.

The rearrangement joins TRBV4-1 to TRBJ2-3, with D possibly being TRBD2 (6 bases). Germline V gives CDR1 MGHRA, CDR2 YSYEKL. Trimming removed 0 bases from V and 5 bases from J, with 15 bases in between. The CDR3 contains 16 residues. The CDR3 loop reads CASSQDQRVGIDTQYF. The CDR3 DNA sequence: TGCGCCAGCAGCCAAGACCAGCGGGTGGGAATAGATACGCAGTATTTT.

CDR3 bases: TGCAGCGCTTTTAGCGGGACCCGGGCCTACAATGAGCAGTTCTTC. Residues: CSAFSGTRAYNEQFF. The chain recombines TRBV29-1 with TRBJ2-1; 8 nucleotides match TRBD2. V trimming: 7 bases; J trimming: 2 bases; junction bases outside the gene matches: 10. The CDR3 has 15 residues. The germline V gene has CDR1 SQVTM and CDR2 ANQGSEA.

The CDR3 here is CASSLNGAYEQYF. Written as DNA, the CDR3 is TGTGCCAGCAGCTTAAACGGAGCCTACGAGCAGTACTTC. This chain connects TRBV11-3 to TRBJ2-7; D unresolved. Trimming took 2 bases from V and 2 from J, leaving 7 bases between them. Per the germline V gene, CDR1 is SGHNT and CDR2 is YENEEA. The CDR3 loop spans 13 amino acids.

The V and J genes are TRBV4-1 and TRBJ1-1; D is undetermined. The ends were cut back, 4 bases at V and 4 bases at J, with 16 bases in the middle. Looked up from germline, CDR1 is MGHRA and CDR2 is YSYEKL. The CDR3 runs to 15 residues. The CDR3 nucleotides read TGCGCCAGCAGCCTTCCCGACACCCTGGGCACTGAAGCTTTCTTT. Protein product: CASSLPDTLGTEAFF.

The chain couples TRBV6-5 to TRBJ2-2; 7 bases map to TRBD2. This CDR3 has 14 amino acids. Germline V lookup: CDR1 MNHEY, CDR2 SVGAGI. V trimming: 2 bases; J trimming: 4 bases; junction bases outside the gene matches: 1. DNA for the CDR3: TGTGCCAGCAGTTACGGGGGGGGCACCGGGGAGCTGTTTTTT. Amino acids: CASSYGGGTGELFF.

The V gene is TRBV7-3, the J gene TRBJ2-1; TRBD2 aligns across 7 bases. Trimming removed 5 bases from V and 2 bases from J; junction bases left unmatched: 6. The CDR3 consists of 15 residues. In germline, CDR1 is SGHTA, CDR2 FQGTGA. The CDR3 reads CASSQAAGTYNEQFF. CDR3 DNA sequence: TGTGCCAGCAGCCAAGCAGCGGGAACCTACAATGAGCAGTTCTTC.

This chain uses TRBV7-9 with TRBJ1-1; D is possibly TRBD1 (6 bases). The CDR3 is 16 amino acids. V was pared by 0 bases and J by 5 bases, with 16 bases between. Germline lookup yields CDR1 SEHNR and CDR2 FQNEAQ (reference sequence). CDR3 amino acids: CASSLARGGLETEAFF. CDR3 sequence (DNA): TGTGCCAGCAGCTTAGCGAGGGGGGGCCTCGAGACTGAAGCTTTCTTT.

The chain combines TRBV10-3 with TRBJ1-4; D unclear. CDR3 length: 16 residues. CDR1 and CDR2 (germline): ENHRY, SYGVKD. Trimming pared 3 bases from V and 3 bases from J, leaving 14 bases between. CDR3 sequence: CAISELHGGPNEKLFF. The DNA of the CDR3 is TGTGCCATCAGTGAATTACACGGAGGCCCTAATGAAAAACTGTTTTTT.

J is TRBJ2-1 and V is TRBV6-5; D is perhaps TRBD1 (6 bases). V was cut by 0 bases and J by 8 bases, with 17 bases left in between. CDR1 and CDR2 (germline): MNHEY, SVGAGI. The CDR3 sequence is 16 residues long. The CDR3, as DNA: TGTGCCAGCAGTTACTCTCTTACAGGGTCATCCGATGAGCAGTTCTTC. The encoded protein is CASSYSLTGSSDEQFF.

The chain carries TRBV9 and TRBJ2-7, with D maybe TRBD1 (6 bases). The CDR3 contains 14 residues. The ends were cut back, 0 bases at V and 4 bases at J, with 11 bases in the middle. CDR1 is SGDLS and CDR2 is YYNGEE in the germline V gene. The CDR3 is CASSVAGAGYEQYF. The CDR3 DNA reads TGTGCCAGCAGCGTAGCAGGGGCCGGGTACGAGCAGTACTTC.

In its sample, this clone was seen a few times. The chain couples TRBV27 to TRBJ2-7, with TRBD2 matching over 10 bases. CDR3 size: 15 residues. CDR1 and CDR2 from the germline V gene are MNHEY and SMNVEV (reference sequence). Germline trimming cut 2 bases from V and 2 bases from J; bases unmatched to any gene: 3. For the CDR3, the DNA is TGTGCCAGCAGTTTACGGACTAGCGGAACCTACGAGCAGTACTTC. This encodes CASSLRTSGTYEQYF.

The chain's CDR3 is CASSYGTGGAEQYF. The DNA of the CDR3 is TGTGCCAGCAGTTACGGGACAGGGGGCGCCGAGCAGTACTTC. The chain employs TRBV6-5 and TRBJ2-7; TRBD1 matches 12 bases. The ends lost 2 bases at V and 6 bases at J; junction bases unmatched: 2. The germline gives CDR1 MNHEY, CDR2 SVGAGI. The CDR3 has 14 amino acids.

The chain is built from TRBV29-1 and TRBJ2-1, with TRBD2 matching 12 bases. Germline V CDR1 and CDR2: SQVTM, ANQGSEA. The junction had 2 bases not matched to a gene; V was cut back by 7 bases and J by 4 bases. The CDR3 totals 13 residues. The CDR3 protein is CSALAGGYNEQFF. The DNA for the CDR3 is TGCAGCGCCCTAGCGGGAGGGTACAATGAGCAGTTCTTC.

The chain links TRBV5-1 to TRBJ1-6, with 7 bases aligning to TRBD1. Germline lookup yields CDR1 SGHRS and CDR2 YFSETQ. With 0 bases clipped from V and 6 bases from J, the junction kept 0 bases outside the gene matches. The CDR3 contains 14 residues. CDR3 region: CASSLGQGNSPLHF. The CDR3, as DNA: TGCGCCAGCAGCTTGGGACAGGGTAATTCACCCCTCCACTTT.

The CDR3 loop reads CASSVELAGGGSTDTQYF. CDR3 coding DNA: TGTGCCAGCAGCGTAGAGCTAGCGGGAGGAGGGAGCACAGATACGCAGTATTTT. The rearrangement uses TRBV9 and TRBJ2-3; 11 bases line up with TRBD2. Germline-derived CDR1 and CDR2 are SGDLS and YYNGEE. Losses at the gene ends were 0 bases for V and 0 bases for J; bases not matched to a gene: 6. This CDR3 contains 18 residues.

V is TRBV18 and J is TRBJ2-1; TRBD2 is a possible D gene (5 bases). The germline V gene encodes CDR1 KGHSH and CDR2 LQKENI. Trimming took off 3 bases at V and 3 bases at J, with 12 bases between the two ends. The CDR3 is 15 amino acids. The CDR3 loop reads CASSPTGNFYNEQFF. CDR3 DNA: TGTGCCAGCTCACCTACGGGGAATTTCTACAATGAGCAGTTCTTC.

The rearrangement links TRBV30 to TRBJ2-7; D perhaps matches TRBD2 (5 bases). Germline V gene sequence: CDR1 GTSNPN, CDR2 SVGIG (reference sequence). V dropped 4 bases and J dropped 3 bases, with 19 bases sitting between them. The CDR3 runs to 15 residues. CDR3 loop: CAWKHRIGVNYEQYF. CDR3 DNA: TGTGCCTGGAAGCATCGTATCGGGGTGAACTACGAGCAGTACTTC.

V usage is TRBV7-8 and J usage is TRBJ2-1, with a weak D call TRBD1 (6 bases). Trimming cost V 5 bases and J 8 bases, with 16 bases left between them. This CDR3 comprises 14 residues. Germline values: CDR1 SGHVS, CDR2 FQNEAQ. CDR3 residues: CASSPRDNPDEQFF. CDR3 in DNA: TGTGCCAGCAGCCCCCGGGACAACCCCGATGAGCAGTTCTTC.

The chain couples TRBV14 to TRBJ2-5; 7 nucleotides match TRBD1. Trimming at V came to 5 bases and at J to 0 bases, leaving 9 bases not matched to a gene. Germline V gene lookup returns CDR1 SGHDN and CDR2 FVKESK. This CDR3 is built from 16 residues. CDR3 protein: CASSSRDSPNQETQYF. DNA of the CDR3: TGTGCCAGCAGCTCTAGGGACAGCCCAAACCAAGAGACCCAGTACTTC.

This rearrangement joins TRBV7-6 to TRBJ2-5; 7 bases are shared with TRBD2. TRBJ2-7 explains the end of the DNA better; the J call may be wrong. The V gene's germline CDR1 is SGHVS and CDR2 FNYEAQ. The CDR3 covers 14 residues. CDR3 nucleotides: TGTGCCAGCAGCTTTGGCGGGAGTGAATACGAGCAGTACTTC. This sequence encodes CASSFGGSEYEQYF.

J is TRBJ1-2 and V is TRBV30; D may be TRBD1 (5 bases). The CDR3 runs 15 residues. V shed 1 base and J shed 2 bases, with 14 bases lying between them. Germline CDR1 and CDR2: GTSNPN and SVGIG (reference sequence). The CDR3 DNA reads as TGTGCCTGGAGTGAAATACATGGGGGGAACTATGGCTACACCTTC. This sequence encodes CAWSEIHGGNYGYTF. Filled out from reference TRBV30 and TRBJ1-2, the complete variable domain reads SQTIHQWPATLVQPVGSPLSLECTVEGTSNPNLYWYRQAAGRGLQLLFYSVGIGQISSEVPQNLSASRPQDRQFILSSKKLLLSDSGFYLCAWSEIHGGNYGYTFGSGTRLTVV.

A word on this clone: The junction departs from the called germline gene at one end, perhaps through a read error. This sample also contains other DNA sequences that code for the same CDR3. This rearrangement joins TRBV11-2 to TRBJ2-7; TRBD2 is a possible D gene (5 bases). Per the germline V gene, CDR1 is SGHAT and CDR2 is FQNNGV. The CDR3 covers 15 residues. CDR3 bases: TGTGCCAGTAGCTTATCAAGAGGGAAGGGCTACGAGCAGTACTTC. This translates into CASSLSRGKGYEQYF.

The chain has TRBV10-2 and TRBJ2-7; weak D call: TRBD1 (7 bases). V was clipped by 0 bases and J by 5 bases, with 11 bases between them. This CDR3 has 14 residues. The germline V gene encodes CDR1 WSHSY and CDR2 SAAADI. CDR3 sequence reads: CASSESARGDEQYF. In DNA, the CDR3 is TGCGCCAGCAGTGAGTCCGCCAGGGGGGACGAGCAGTACTTC.

The chain couples TRBV5-4 to TRBJ1-2, with D unresolved. The CDR3 spans 13 residues. V dropped 2 bases and J dropped 3 bases, with 8 bases sitting between them. Looked up from germline, CDR1 is SGHNT and CDR2 is YYREEE (reference sequence). CDR3 region: CASSFEPDYGYTF. The CDR3 DNA reads as TGTGCCAGCAGCTTTGAGCCTGACTATGGCTACACCTTC.